Listed below are T cell receptor beta chains from one sample, sequenced in a study of T-cell memory formation after mild COVID-19. TCRdb fed the 5' RACE reads into MiXCR, producing one record per CDR3 protein. The repertoire includes around 310,000 distinct CDR3 sequences, around 15% of them detected once, and roughly a fifth sits in the top ten. Material for sequencing was PBMCs or a T cell subset sorted from them (not recorded which). The receptors come from a man aged 18 to 30 who had mild COVID-19 (a few samples of this study predate the infection). Cell type and time point are not known. Both conserved end residues are part of each CDR3. D genes are given only for firm matches. Only part of the rows carry a size: once, few, many, or a class if the clone is expanded.

clone_size d_call j_call v_call cdr3_nt cdr3_aa
NA NA TRBJ2-7 TRBV11-1 TGTGCCAGCAGCAAACGCTCCTACGAGCAGTACTTC CASSKRSYEQYF
many NA TRBJ2-5 TRBV7-2 TGTGCCAGCAGCTTAGCCAGGGGAGAGACCCAGTACTTC CASSLARGETQYF
NA NA TRBJ1-5 TRBV6-1 TGTGCCAGCAGTGCTTACAGGGCGGGGAATCAGCCCCAGCATTTT CASSAYRAGNQPQHF
few TRBD2 TRBJ2-6 TRBV4-1 TGCGCCAGCAGCCTCCGGGGGGGCTTCTCTGGGGCCAACGTCCTGACTTTC CASSLRGGFSGANVLTF
many NA TRBJ2-3 TRBV5-1 TGTGCCAGCAGCTTGGTCCCAGATACGCAGTATTTT CASSLVPDTQYF
NA NA TRBJ1-1 TRBV5-1 TGCGCCAGCAGCCCGGATCCCCAGGGGAACACTGAAGCTTTCTTT CASSPDPQGNTEAFF
few NA TRBJ2-1 TRBV5-1 TGCGCCAGCAGCTTGGAAGGCGGGATCACACACAATGAGCAGTTCTTC CASSLEGGITHNEQFF
NA TRBD1 TRBJ2-2 TRBV5-6 TGTGCCAGCAGCTTGGCCGGACAGGGGCAGACCGGGGAGCTGTTTTTT CASSLAGQGQTGELFF
few NA TRBJ2-5 TRBV7-9 TGTGCCAGCAGCCCCACGGATGGTGCCCAAGAGACCCAGTACTTC CASSPTDGAQETQYF
few TRBD1 TRBJ2-7 TRBV6-5 TGTGCCAGCAGAAGATGGGGACAGGGGGCCTACGAGCAGTACTTC CASRRWGQGAYEQYF
many TRBD1 TRBJ1-2 TRBV4-3 TGCGCCAGCAGCCCGGGACAGACTAACTATGGCTACACCTTC CASSPGQTNYGYTF
many TRBD2 TRBJ2-5 TRBV12-3/TRBV12-4 TGTGCCAGCACCCCGGGCGGGGGAGAGACCCAGTACTTC CASTPGGGETQYF
many TRBD1 TRBJ1-1 TRBV12-3/TRBV12-4 TGTGCCAGCAGTTTACCAGGGGGGACTGAAGCTTTCTTT CASSLPGGTEAFF
NA NA TRBJ2-5 TRBV5-6 TGTGCCAGCACTGGAGGCGTGCAGACCCAGTACTTC CASTGGVQTQYF
few NA TRBJ2-5 TRBV7-2 TGTGCCAGCAGCTCGGAGGGCGGCCAAGAGACCCAGTACTTC CASSSEGGQETQYF
few TRBD1 TRBJ1-3 TRBV7-9 TGTGCCAGCAGCCGCTACTCTTCGTCTACAGGGGTCTCTGGAAACACCATATATTTT CASSRYSSSTGVSGNTIYF
NA NA TRBJ1-1 TRBV5-1 TGCGCCAGCAGCTTGATTGGGGCCAAAGGAGCTTTCTTT CASSLIGAKGAFF
NA NA TRBJ2-1 TRBV5-1 TGCGCCAGCAGCTTCGGCCCCGGGGGCAGTGAGCAGTTCTTC CASSFGPGGSEQFF
NA NA TRBJ2-7 TRBV3-1 TGTGCCAGCAGCCGATCCCAACCGGGACACCTTCCTCCCTACGAGCAGTACTTC CASSRSQPGHLPPYEQYF
NA NA TRBJ1-4 TRBV20-1 TGCAGTGCTCGGGGGGGCCCAACTAATGAAAAACTGTTTTTT CSARGGPTNEKLFF
few NA TRBJ2-7 TRBV7-2 TGTGCCAGCAGGGAATCTGAGGGGGCCTACGAGCAGTACTTC CASRESEGAYEQYF
few NA TRBJ2-4 TRBV15 TGTGCCACCAGCGGGGGGAGCCTGGAGGGGGCCAAAAACATTCAGTACTTC CATSGGSLEGAKNIQYF
NA NA TRBJ2-7 TRBV4-1 TGCGCCAGCAGCCACCTCCCGGGCCGGTCGGGCTCCTACGAGCAGTACTTC CASSHLPGRSGSYEQYF
few TRBD1 TRBJ2-7 TRBV12-3/TRBV12-4 TGTGCCAGCAGCCGAGGACAGGGGGCATTGGAGCAGTACTTC CASSRGQGALEQYF
few NA TRBJ1-5 TRBV7-2 TGTGCCAGCGGGGTACGAGGCAATCAGCCCCAGCATTTT CASGVRGNQPQHF
NA NA TRBJ1-1 TRBV6-6 TGTGCCAGCGATCACCCCCAACCCTACACTGAAGCTTTCTTT CASDHPQPYTEAFF
once NA TRBJ2-1 TRBV5-1 TGCGCCAGCAAAGAAGGCGTCAATGAGCAGTTCTTC CASKEGVNEQFF
few TRBD1 TRBJ1-4 TRBV5-1 TGCGCCAGCAGCTTTAGGACAGGCCTTAATGAAAAACTGTTTTTT CASSFRTGLNEKLFF
few NA TRBJ2-5 TRBV7-9 TGTGCCAGCAGCTTAATGGGACACCAAGAGACCCAGTACTTC CASSLMGHQETQYF
many TRBD2 TRBJ2-7 TRBV7-9 TGTGCCAGCAGCCCAGGATTTAGCGGGGGTTCCTCCTACGAGCAGTACTTC CASSPGFSGGSSYEQYF
NA NA TRBJ1-3 TRBV18 TGTGCCAGCTCACTTCAAGACCCGGTAGCGGGAAACACCATATATTTT CASSLQDPVAGNTIYF
NA TRBD1 TRBJ1-1 TRBV7-2 TGTGCCAGCAGCTTCCGGGACAGACTCCCGGATGAAGCTTTCTTT CASSFRDRLPDEAFF
few NA TRBJ1-1 TRBV7-9 TGTGCCAGCAGCTTAGCTGGGACCACAGGGAACGCTTTCTTT CASSLAGTTGNAFF
few NA TRBJ1-5 TRBV10-3 TGTGCCATCAGTGATCTGGGCGACAGTCCCAATCAGCCCCAGCATTTT CAISDLGDSPNQPQHF
NA NA TRBJ1-1 TRBV12-3/TRBV12-4 TGTGCCAGCACTCCCCCCGGGAGTGAAGCTTTCTTT CASTPPGSEAFF
few NA TRBJ2-5 TRBV4-2 TGTGCCAGCAGCCAACAGGCCAGGGGTATGGAGACCCAGTACTTC CASSQQARGMETQYF
many TRBD1 TRBJ2-1 TRBV28 TGTGCCAGCAGTTCCCCACAGGGGCGTGAGCAGTTCTTC CASSSPQGREQFF
few TRBD2 TRBJ2-3 TRBV19 TGTGCCAGTAGTATTCTAGCGGGGGGTATCACAGATACGCAGTATTTT CASSILAGGITDTQYF
NA TRBD1 TRBJ1-2 TRBV6-5 TGTGCCAGCAGTTCGGGACAGGGAGGCTTCTATGGCTACACCTTC CASSSGQGGFYGYTF
few TRBD2 TRBJ2-1 TRBV7-9 TGTGCCAGCAGCTTAGCGGTCCCAGCGGGGGATCGGTTCTTC CASSLAVPAGDRFF
NA NA TRBJ1-4 TRBV4-3 TGCGCCAGCAGCCCCCATTCAGGGTTGGATGAAAAACTGTTTTTT CASSPHSGLDEKLFF
few NA TRBJ1-5 TRBV6-5 TGTGCCAGCCGGAGAAATAGCAATCAGCCCCAGCATTTT CASRRNSNQPQHF
NA TRBD1 TRBJ2-5 TRBV7-9 TGTGCCAGCAGCCCGACCGGGACAGGTTGGAAGGAGACCCAGTACTTC CASSPTGTGWKETQYF
few NA TRBJ1-5 TRBV19 TGTGCCAGTAGTATAATAGGGGAAAGCAATCAGCCCCAGCATTTT CASSIIGESNQPQHF